These 25 T cell receptor beta chains were sequenced from one sample in a study of blood T cell repertoires in COVID-19. Here immunoSEQ multiplex PCR was the method, and the copy in TCRdb shows in-frame clones only, minus some. The sample holds 90,000 or so clones, about 91% seen once. The sequenced sample was peripheral blood. Receptors originate from a man between 60 and 75 years old with acute or convalescent COVID-19.

V is TRBV6-5 and J is TRBJ1-2, with D tentatively TRBD1 (6 bases). The V and J ends lost 0 bases and 6 bases respectively, with 17 bases between them. Germline lookup yields CDR1 MNHEY and CDR2 SVGAGI. This CDR3 has 16 residues. Here the CDR3 reads CASSYSGARGRDGYTF. As DNA, the CDR3 is TGTGCCAGCAGTTACTCCGGGGCCAGGGGCAGGGATGGCTACACCTTC.

V usage is TRBV6-5 and J usage is TRBJ1-1; TRBD1 is a possible D gene (5 bases). The CDR3 is 15 residues long. With 6 bases removed from V and 0 bases from J, the gap between germline ends came to 14 bases. Per germline, CDR1 MNHEY and CDR2 SVGAGI. This chain's CDR3 is CASRYGGTMNTEAFF. For the CDR3, the DNA is TGTGCCAGCAGGTACGGGGGGACCATGAACACTGAAGCTTTCTTT.

A few counts support this clone. The V gene is TRBV27, the J gene TRBJ2-3; D is possibly TRBD2 (5 bases). CDR1 and CDR2 from the germline V gene are MNHEY and SMNVEV (reference sequence). CDR3 length: 14 amino acids. Trimming left V 8 bases short and J 5 bases short, with 17 bases between. Here the CDR3 reads CASQRRALVDTQYF. The CDR3 DNA reads TGTGCCAGCCAAAGGCGGGCCCTCGTAGATACGCAGTATTTT.

This chain uses TRBV7-2 with TRBJ1-2; D ambiguous. Germline values: CDR1 SGHTA, CDR2 FQGNSA. The CDR3 totals 12 residues. The V end lost 5 bases, the J end lost 4 bases, and 8 bases lay between the germline ends. The CDR3 region has the DNA TGTGCCAGCAGCCGGGAACCCTATGGCTACACCTTC. This gives the protein CASSREPYGYTF.

V and J are TRBV21-1 and TRBJ1-5; the tabulated D call, TRBD1, remains unverified against the DNA. TRBV21-1 is reported as a pseudogene. This CDR3 spans 19 amino acids. DNA of the CDR3: TGTGCCAGCAGCAACGAAAGGAGGACAGGCGGGCAAGGCGATCAGCCCCAGCATTTT. Protein: CASSNERRTGGQGDQPQHF.

The chain joins TRBV5-5 to TRBJ2-5, with 7 bases lining up with TRBD1. The CDR3 has 14 residues. V lost 4 bases and J lost 2; bases outside the gene matches: 5. Germline CDR1 reads SGHKS; CDR2 reads YYEKEE (reference sequence). CDR3 loop: CASSRPGQQETQYF. CDR3 coding DNA: TGTGCCAGCAGCAGACCGGGACAGCAAGAGACCCAGTACTTC. Complete variable domain (other parts from reference TRBV5-5 and TRBJ2-5): DAGVTQSPTHLIKTRGQQVTLRCSPISGHKSVSWYQQVLGQGPQFIFQYYEKEERGRGNFPDRFSARQFPNYSSELNVNALLLGDSALYLCASSRPGQQETQYFGPGTRLLVL.

This clone is a singleton in its sample. This chain joins TRBV24-1 and TRBJ2-5, with D perhaps TRBD1 (8 bases). Germline V gives CDR1 KGHDR, CDR2 SFDVKD. V lost 4 bases and J 5 bases, leaving 16 bases between the germline ends. The CDR3 has 15 amino acids. CDR3 coding DNA: TGTGCCACCAGTGACTACAGGGGGGGTTTGGAGACCCAGTACTTC. Protein product: CATSDYRGGLETQYF.

This chain uses TRBV6-5 with TRBJ2-1; D might be TRBD2 (6 bases). The V and J ends lost 6 bases and 2 bases respectively, with 11 bases between them. Germline CDR1 MNHEY, CDR2 SVGAGI. This CDR3 is 14 amino acids long. The CDR3 loop is CASRETGAYNEQFF. The CDR3 DNA sequence: TGTGCCAGCAGGGAGACGGGGGCCTACAATGAGCAGTTCTTC.

The rearrangement joins TRBV24-1 to TRBJ2-1; 10 bases match TRBD1. Germline lookup yields CDR1 KGHDR and CDR2 SFDVKD. The length of the CDR3 is 16 residues. The V and J ends lost 3 bases and 3 bases, in that order; junction bases with no gene match: 4. Written as DNA, the CDR3 is TGTGCCACCAGTGATCCGGGACAGGGGATCTACAATGAGCAGTTCTTC. Its protein is CATSDPGQGIYNEQFF.

CDR3 sequence (DNA): TGTGCCAGCAGCCAAGACAGGGGTTACACAGATACGCAGTATTTT. This codes for CASSQDRGYTDTQYF. This rearrangement joins TRBV3-1 (or the pseudogene TRBV3-2) to TRBJ2-3, with D tentatively TRBD1 (6 bases). V was shortened by 0 bases and J by 2 bases, with 9 bases between the two germline ends. Germline loops: CDR1 LGHDT, CDR2 YNNKEL (reference sequence). The CDR3 is made up of 15 amino acids.

This chain uses TRBV3-1 (or the pseudogene TRBV3-2) with TRBJ2-1; D is undetermined. Germline CDR1 reads LGHDT; CDR2 reads YNNKEL (reference sequence). Trimming took 4 bases from V and 9 from J, leaving 7 bases between them. This CDR3 has 11 amino acids. DNA for the CDR3: TGTGCCAGCAGCCTCGACTCTGAGCAGTTCTTC. Amino acids: CASSLDSEQFF.

The chain joins TRBV5-6 to TRBJ2-7; 7 bases map to TRBD2. Germline trimming cut 0 bases from V and 2 bases from J; bases unmatched to any gene: 5. Germline V gene lookup returns CDR1 SGHDT and CDR2 YYEEEE. The CDR3 loop spans 15 amino acids. CDR3 coding DNA: TGTGCCAGCAGCTTGGAACCTAGCGGACCCTACGAGCAGTACTTC. This codes for CASSLEPSGPYEQYF.

CDR3 bases: TGTGCCAGCAGCCCCAGGGGAACGGCTCCCACAGATACGCAGTATTTT. It yields the protein CASSPRGTAPTDTQYF. The V gene is TRBV3-1 (or the pseudogene TRBV3-2), the J gene TRBJ2-3; D is possibly TRBD1 (6 bases). Germline CDR1 LGHDT, CDR2 YNNKEL (reference sequence). V dropped 4 bases and J dropped 2 bases, with 16 bases sitting between them. The CDR3 has 16 residues.

The chain couples TRBV7-7 to TRBJ2-2, with D possibly matching TRBD1 (6 bases). The ends were cut back, 5 bases at V and 1 base at J, with 17 bases in the middle. The CDR3 is 17 residues long. Germline V lookup: CDR1 SSHAT, CDR2 FNYEAQ (reference sequence). The CDR3 loop is CASSRWTEPRNTGELFF. The CDR3 DNA is TGTGCCAGCAGCCGGTGGACAGAGCCCCGGAACACCGGGGAGCTGTTTTTT.

The rearrangement joins TRBV19 to TRBJ1-4; D remains ambiguous. This CDR3 contains 14 residues. Germline CDR1 reads LNHDA; CDR2 reads SQIVND (reference sequence). With 3 bases removed from V and 8 bases from J, the gap between germline ends came to 13 bases. CDR3 residues: CASSIGRPLEKLFF. CDR3 coding DNA: TGTGCCAGTAGTATCGGCAGGCCGCTCGAAAAACTGTTTTTT.

A single count supports this clone. The chain recombines TRBV25-1 with TRBJ1-5; 10 bases are a match to TRBD1. Germline-derived CDR1 and CDR2 are MGHDK and SYGVNS. Unmatched junction bases numbered 6, after V lost 2 bases and J lost 2 bases. The CDR3 sequence is 17 residues long. The CDR3 sequence: CASSEAGQGFGNQPQHF. For the CDR3, the DNA is TGTGCCAGCAGTGAAGCGGGACAGGGGTTTGGCAATCAGCCCCAGCATTTT.

The V gene is TRBV27, the J gene TRBJ2-2; the D gene is possibly TRBD1 (6 bases). The V gene's germline CDR1 is MNHEY and CDR2 SMNVEV (reference sequence). This CDR3 has 11 amino acids. Trimming took 8 bases from V and 14 from J, leaving 15 bases between them. The CDR3 coding sequence is TGTGCCAGCTTGGGGGCGACCGCACTGTTTTTT. Translation: CASLGATALFF.

This sequence joins TRBV10-3 and TRBJ2-1; 8 bases map to TRBD2. After removal of 6 bases from V and 3 bases from J, the junction contained 7 bases not matched to a gene. The CDR3 totals 15 residues. Germline V gene lookup returns CDR1 ENHRY and CDR2 SYGVKD. CDR3 protein: CAISDSGTDYNEQFF. The CDR3 DNA reads as TGTGCCATCAGCGATAGCGGGACTGACTACAATGAGCAGTTCTTC.

This chain connects TRBV7-9 to TRBJ1-3, with 7 bases identical to TRBD1. This CDR3 has 13 amino acids. CDR1 and CDR2 from the germline V gene are SEHNR and FQNEAQ (reference sequence). With V trimmed by 6 bases and J by 4 bases, 3 bases remained unmatched. The CDR3 DNA reads as TGTGCCAGCAGGCCGGGACAGGGAAACACCATATATTTT. Its translation is CASRPGQGNTIYF.

The V and J genes are TRBV4-2 and TRBJ2-7; TRBD1 aligns across 9 bases. V was clipped by 5 bases and J by 1 base; unmatched bases: 3. The CDR3 is 14 residues long. CDR1 is LGHNA and CDR2 is YNFKEQ in the germline V gene. CDR3 sequence: CASSADRGSYEQYF. In DNA form, the CDR3 reads TGTGCCAGCAGCGCGGACAGGGGATCCTACGAGCAGTACTTC.

The CDR3 is CASSHGLAGDTQYF. The CDR3 coding sequence is TGCGCCAGCAGCCACGGACTAGCGGGGGACACGCAGTATTTT. The chain uses TRBV5-1 and TRBJ2-3; 13 bases are shared with TRBD2. This CDR3 has 14 residues. Trimming at V came to 4 bases and at J to 9 bases, leaving 5 bases not matched to a gene. Germline V gives CDR1 SGHRS, CDR2 YFSETQ.

This chain uses TRBV24-1 with TRBJ2-1, with a possible D match to TRBD1 (6 bases). V was clipped by 3 bases and J by 0 bases, with 11 bases between them. The germline V gene encodes CDR1 KGHDR and CDR2 SFDVKD. The CDR3 extends over 16 amino acids. The CDR3 nucleotides are TGTGCCACCAGTGATGCCGACAGGAGCTCCTACAATGAGCAGTTCTTC. Residues: CATSDADRSSYNEQFF.

The chain has TRBV6-5 and TRBJ1-2; 9 positions agree with TRBD1. The germline CDR1 and CDR2 sequences are MNHEY and SVGAGI. The CDR3 is 11 amino acids. Unmatched junction bases numbered 3, after V lost 8 bases and J lost 8 bases. The DNA for the CDR3 is TGTGCCAGCGGGACAGGGCAAGGCTACACCTTC. Its protein is CASGTGQGYTF.

The V and J genes are TRBV7-9 and TRBJ2-7, with TRBD1 matching 8 bases. The CDR3 has 14 amino acids. V shed 4 bases and J 8 bases; nucleotides not matched to a gene: 10. The germline V gene encodes CDR1 SEHNR and CDR2 FQNEAQ (reference sequence). The CDR3 region has the DNA TGTGCCAGCAGCTCTGGGACAGGAGGCAGTAAGCAGTACTTC. Amino acids: CASSSGTGGSKQYF.

The chain combines TRBV5-1 with TRBJ2-2; tentatively, D is TRBD2 (5 bases). Germline values: CDR1 SGHRS, CDR2 YFSETQ. The CDR3 spans 16 residues. Trimming removed 0 bases from V and 2 bases from J, with 11 bases in between. CDR3 bases: TGCGCCAGCAGCTTGGCCGGACTTGGTAACACCGGGGAGCTGTTTTTT. This codes for CASSLAGLGNTGELFF.